The sequence of this T cell receptor (beta chain) was determined in a study of PD-1 blockade in classical Hodgkin lymphoma. Findings of the study overall: When set against healthy donors, newly diagnosed patients were reported to show lower baseline TCR diversity.

Germline CDR1 MNHNY, CDR2 SVGAGI (reference sequence). The CDR3 is 12 amino acids. Method: immunoSEQ multiplex PCR; TCRdb's copy keeps in-frame clones and lacks some. The table has 12,000 or so clones, about 88% seen once; the top ten hold around 36%. With regard to this clone: As yet, its antigen is unknown. Compared with germline, one end of the junction differs, possibly owing to a read error.

The time point was: cycle 4 day 1 (C4D1), after around six weeks of nivolumab. All the patients suffered relapse after autologous stem cell transplantation, and brentuximab vedotin exposure differed. From thawed PBMCs, magnetic negative selection was used to isolate the CD8+ T cells. This chain connects TRBV6-6 to TRBJ2-1; D is ambiguous. The material was CD8+ T cells from blood, obtained before the fourth cycle of nivolumab. The receptor was derived from a human donor with classical Hodgkin lymphoma. The donor label of this sample is uncertain. The CDR3 region has the DNA TGTGCCAGTAGTTCCATGCACAATGAGCAGTTCTTC. It is translated as CASSSMHNEQFF.